Shown below are 21 T cell receptor beta chains from a single sample sequenced in a study of beta chain features in type 1 diabetes. As every portion of the isolated RNA was reverse transcribed, the sequencing read expressed TCRB transcripts. The assay was immunoSEQ multiplex PCR, and TCRdb's table has in-frame clones only and misses some. Counted here are roughly 610,000 clones, roughly a sixth occurring once; the ten biggest clones make up around 0.1%. Sequencing was done on a sample of naive CD4+ T cells from blood. Every receptor here comes from a man between 18 and 35 years old in good health.

This clone was seen more than once but under ten times. The CDR3, as DNA: TGCGCCAGCAGCTTGGTACGGGGTGAAGAGACCCAGTACTTC. As protein: CASSLVRGEETQYF. The V and J genes are TRBV5-1 and TRBJ2-5; a possible D gene is TRBD2 (5 bases). V was shortened by 0 bases and J by 3 bases, with 9 bases between the two germline ends. CDR1 SGHRS and CDR2 YFSETQ come from the germline V gene. This CDR3 contains 14 residues.

Note on this clone: Additional DNA sequences in this sample encode the identical CDR3. This chain connects TRBV9 to TRBJ1-1, with TRBD1 as a possible D gene (5 bases). V dropped 4 bases and J dropped 4 bases, with 17 bases sitting between them. This CDR3 has 15 residues. Germline lookup yields CDR1 SGDLS and CDR2 YYNGEE. The CDR3, as DNA: TGTGCCAGCAGCCCGAGGACGGGGGGGAGCACTGAAGCTTTCTTT. It encodes CASSPRTGGSTEAFF.

This clone has just a few counts. The rearrangement joins TRBV9 to TRBJ2-1; perhaps TRBD1 as D (6 bases). CDR1 is SGDLS, CDR2 YYNGEE, per germline. The CDR3 has 13 residues. V shed 1 base and J shed 5 bases, with 7 bases lying between them. Written as DNA, the CDR3 is TGTGCCAGCAGCGTAAGGACAGACAATGAGCAGTTCTTC. Its protein is CASSVRTDNEQFF.

On this clone itself: Other DNA sequences in the sample encode the same CDR3. V is TRBV19 and J is TRBJ1-1; TRBD1 is a possible D gene (5 bases). Trimming took 2 bases from V and 2 from J, leaving 9 bases between them. Germline CDR1 is LNHDA and CDR2 is SQIVND (reference sequence). The CDR3 runs to 14 residues. CDR3 nucleotides: TGTGCCAGTAGTATACGGGGCCGTAACACTGAAGCTTTCTTT. Translating it yields CASSIRGRNTEAFF. Using reference TRBV19 and TRBJ1-1 for the parts outside the CDR3, the full variable domain is DGGITQSPKYLFRKEGQNVTLSCEQNLNHDAMYWYRQDPGQGLRLIYYSQIVNDFQKGDIAEGYSVSREKKESFPLTVTSAQKNPTAFYLCASSIRGRNTEAFFGQGTRLTVV.

The genes are TRBV30 and TRBJ1-2; D remains unclear. Deletions cut 2 bases from V and 5 bases from J, with 6 bases between. This CDR3 is 11 amino acids long. CDR1 is GTSNPN, CDR2 SVGIG, per germline (reference sequence). The CDR3 protein is CAWSHGYGYTF. CDR3 DNA: TGTGCCTGGAGTCATGGGTATGGCTACACCTTC.

The V gene is TRBV5-1, the J gene TRBJ1-2; the match to TRBD1 covers 9 bases. Germline lookup yields CDR1 SGHRS and CDR2 YFSETQ. This CDR3 has 14 amino acids. V lost 0 bases and J lost 4; bases outside the gene matches: 1. The CDR3 DNA sequence: TGCGCCAGCAGCTTGGTGGGACAGGGCTATGGCTACACCTTC. Its protein is CASSLVGQGYGYTF.

The CDR3 DNA reads as TGCGCCAGCGCTGGGGGTGTACAGGGGATGGGCTACACCTTC. This codes for CASAGGVQGMGYTF. J is TRBJ1-2 and V is TRBV5-1; 7 bases map to TRBD1. CDR3 length: 14 amino acids. Trimming cost V 7 bases and J 8 bases; bases outside gene matches: 14. The germline V gene encodes CDR1 SGHRS and CDR2 YFSETQ.

This chain joins TRBV4-3 and TRBJ1-5; tentatively, D is TRBD1 (6 bases). This CDR3 has 14 amino acids. V was trimmed by 3 bases and J by 4 bases, leaving 10 bases between them. Germline V gene lookup returns CDR1 LGHNA and CDR2 YSLEER. The CDR3: CASSQLQGNQPQHF. The CDR3, as DNA: TGCGCCAGCAGCCAGCTACAGGGAAATCAGCCCCAGCATTTT.

In regard to this clone: Other DNA variants within this sample encode the same CDR3. The V call is TRBV7-2, the J call TRBJ1-5; D is ambiguous. Per germline, CDR1 SGHTA and CDR2 FQGNSA. There are 13 residues in the CDR3. Between the trimmed V and J ends, which lost 1 base and 7 bases, there was a span of 8 bases. This chain's CDR3 is CASSLVDFQPQHF. Here the CDR3 DNA reads TGTGCCAGCAGCTTAGTAGATTTCCAGCCCCAGCATTTT.

V gene TRBV5-4 combines with J gene TRBJ1-2, with 10 bases aligning to TRBD1. The trim removed 3 bases at V and 6 bases at J, leaving 5 bases unmatched. The CDR3 extends over 14 amino acids. The germline gives CDR1 SGHNT, CDR2 YYREEE (reference sequence). The CDR3 here is CASSSTGGVDGYTF. CDR3 sequence (DNA): TGTGCCAGCAGCTCGACAGGGGGCGTTGATGGCTACACCTTC. Complete variable domain (other parts from reference TRBV5-4 and TRBJ1-2): ETGVTQSPTHLIKTRGQQVTLRCSSQSGHNTVSWYQQALGQGPQFIFQYYREEENGRGNFPPRFSGLQFPNYSSELNVNALELDDSALYLCASSSTGGVDGYTFGSGTRLTVV.

This clone has more than one count but fewer than ten. The CDR3 DNA sequence: TGTGCCAGCAGCCCGAGGCGGCACCCGACAGCCAAAAACATTCAGTACTTC. It codes for CASSPRRHPTAKNIQYF. This chain links TRBV7-2 with TRBJ2-4; D not certain. The CDR3 length is 17 residues. The germline V and J ends were trimmed by 5 bases and 0 bases, with 17 bases remaining between them. The V gene's germline CDR1 is SGHTA and CDR2 FQGNSA.

This chain connects TRBV7-9 to TRBJ2-1; 10 bases map to TRBD1. The germline V gene encodes CDR1 SEHNR and CDR2 FQNEAQ (reference sequence). J lost 4 bases, V lost 4 bases, and 4 bases had no gene match. This CDR3 region has 15 residues. CDR3 nucleotide sequence: TGTGCCAGCAGCTCCCAGGGACAGGGGTACAATGAGCAGTTCTTC. The encoded protein is CASSSQGQGYNEQFF.

V usage is TRBV7-9 and J usage is TRBJ2-1; 7 bases align to TRBD2. The V gene end was trimmed by 5 bases and the J gene end by 7 bases; junction bases not matched to a gene: 14. The CDR3 sequence is 16 residues long. CDR1 and CDR2 from the germline V gene are SEHNR and FQNEAQ (reference sequence). The CDR3 nucleotides read TGTGCCAGCAGCCGCCCGGCGGGAGTGGCATTGAATGAGCAGTTCTTC. This codes for CASSRPAGVALNEQFF.

V and J are TRBV7-3 and TRBJ1-5; D gene ambiguous. Germline CDR1 and CDR2: SGHTA and FQGTGA. V was trimmed by 2 bases and J by 7 bases, leaving 6 bases between them. This CDR3 contains 12 residues. The CDR3 reads CASSLFRQPQHF. CDR3 DNA: TGTGCCAGCAGCTTATTCAGGCAGCCCCAGCATTTT. Using reference TRBV7-3 and TRBJ1-5 for the parts outside the CDR3, the full variable domain is GAGVSQTPSNKVTEKGKYVELRCDPISGHTALYWYRQSLGQGPEFLIYFQGTGAADDSGLPNDRFFAVRPEGSVSTLKIQRTERGDSAVYLCASSLFRQPQHFGDGTRLSIL.

The genes are TRBV18 and TRBJ2-1; D gene ambiguous. The CDR3 loop spans 16 amino acids. Germline V gene lookup returns CDR1 KGHSH and CDR2 LQKENI. V was shortened by 3 bases and J by 0 bases, with 12 bases between the two germline ends. CDR3 nucleotide sequence: TGTGCCAGCTCACCGAACCCTCCTAGCTCCTACAATGAGCAGTTCTTC. Translated, it gives CASSPNPPSSYNEQFF.

The chain recombines TRBV7-3 with TRBJ2-3; TRBD1 might be the D (6 bases). V was pared by 6 bases and J by 1 base, with 17 bases between. CDR3 length equals 16 residues. CDR1 SGHTA and CDR2 FQGTGA come from the germline V gene. The CDR3 region has the DNA TGTGCCAGCAGTCAACCTTGGGGGCAGGGCACAGATACGCAGTATTTT. Its protein is CASSQPWGQGTDTQYF.

The rearrangement links TRBV14 to TRBJ2-7; D tentatively fits TRBD1 or TRBD2 (5 bases each). Germline V lookup: CDR1 SGHDN, CDR2 FVKESK. With 1 base removed from V and 0 bases from J, the gap between germline ends came to 7 bases. The CDR3 length is 14 residues. This chain's CDR3 is CASSQGGFSYEQYF. The CDR3 region has the DNA TGTGCCAGCAGCCAAGGGGGGTTCTCCTACGAGCAGTACTTC.

Notes on this clone: Other DNA sequences in the same sample also yield this CDR3. The rearrangement links TRBV9 to TRBJ2-2; 9 bases fit TRBD2. The V gene end was trimmed by 2 bases and the J gene end by 2 bases; junction bases not matched to a gene: 1. Germline assignment: CDR1 SGDLS and CDR2 YYNGEE. This CDR3 has 15 amino acids. The CDR3, as DNA: TGTGCCAGCAGCGTGGGACTAGCTAACACCGGGGAGCTGTTTTTT. Protein product: CASSVGLANTGELFF. Using reference TRBV9 and TRBJ2-2 for the parts outside the CDR3, the full variable domain is DSGVTQTPKHLITATGQRVTLRCSPRSGDLSVYWYQQSLDQGLQFLIQYYNGEERAKGNILERFSAQQFPDLHSELNLSSLELGDSALYFCASSVGLANTGELFFGEGSRLTVL.

For the CDR3, the DNA is TGTGCCAGCAGTTTACAAGGGGGCCGGGGCAGCTCCTACGAGCAGTACTTC. The encoded protein is CASSLQGGRGSSYEQYF. This chain links TRBV28 with TRBJ2-7; 7 bases are shared with TRBD1. V lost 2 bases, J lost 0 bases, and 10 bases stayed unmatched. CDR1 and CDR2 (germline): MDHEN, SYDVKM. This CDR3 contains 17 residues.

This clone was seen only a few times. The chain uses TRBV4-1 and TRBJ2-1; TRBD2 might be the D (7 bases). This CDR3 comprises 16 residues. CDR1 MGHRA and CDR2 YSYEKL come from the germline V gene. V lost 1 base and J 0 bases, leaving 10 bases between the germline ends. CDR3 loop: CASSQGRGRSYNEQFF. The CDR3 coding sequence is TGCGCCAGCAGCCAAGGGCGGGGGCGCTCCTACAATGAGCAGTTCTTC.

This clone was seen only a few times. The chain carries TRBV29-1 and TRBJ1-5, with a tentative D call TRBD1 (6 bases). In germline, CDR1 is SQVTM, CDR2 ANQGSEA. The CDR3 is made up of 13 amino acids. V lost 8 bases and J 3 bases, leaving 14 bases between the germline ends. The CDR3 loop is CSSRAGDNQPQHF. The DNA for the CDR3 is TGCAGCTCTCGGGCAGGGGACAATCAGCCCCAGCATTTT.